The TCR beta chain under discussion was sequenced for a study of blood T cells in healthy people across ages. The CDR3 consists of 13 residues. With 7 bases removed from V and 4 bases from J, the gap between germline ends came to 8 bases. Per germline, CDR1 MDHEN and CDR2 SYDVKM. Of note for this clonotype: Its antigen remains unknown.

Study observations and caveats: CMV infection status of these donors was not known. Long-lived donors exceeded aged donors in naive CD4+ cells and diversity.

Primed by a sample-barcoded 5' primer and a J-beta primer mix, a second PCR proceeded for roughly 6 to 12 cycles. MiXCR, run by TCRdb on the 5' RACE reads, gives a single entry per CDR3 protein. The profile shows about 800,000 distinct CDR3 sequences, approximately 25% of them singletons. These records were also assigned to another study, of T cells of mothers and their children. That work states: The yield was over 8.5 million TCR beta CDR3 reads from each mother and approximately 2.8 million from each child.

The sequenced material came from blood. This clonotype originated in a boy between 10 and 17 years old in good health. The V call is TRBV28, the J call TRBJ2-6; D call uncertain. The CDR3 bases are TGTGCCAGCATCGCACCAGGGGCCAACGTCCTGACTTTC. This codes for CASIAPGANVLTF. Variable domain in full (rest from reference TRBV28 and TRBJ2-6): DVKVTQSSRYLVKRTGEKVFLECVQDMDHENMFWYRQDPGLGLRLIYFSYDVKMKEKGDIPEGYSVSREKKERFSLILESASTNQTSMYLCASIAPGANVLTFGAGSRLTVL.